The T cell receptor beta chain under discussion was sequenced for a study of T cell repertoires in cytomegalovirus infection. The V gene's germline CDR1 is SGHVT and CDR2 SQSDAQ. Trimming took 0 bases from V and 6 from J, leaving 12 bases between them. This CDR3 is 16 amino acids long. TCRdb reprocessed the reads via MiXCR and lists one record per CDR3 protein. The table shows more than 400,000 distinct CDR3 sequences, with more than 25% occurring only once. The receptor's source is a human donor in good health (CMV status not recorded). Some clones in this sample may be carry-over from other donors' samples. The sequencing sample was made of PBMCs. The chain employs TRBV7-4 and TRBJ1-6, with a weak D call TRBD1 (5 bases). The DNA for the CDR3 is TGTGCCAGCAGCTTAGCTGGGCTGGGGCGTAATTCACCCCTCCACTTT. This codes for CASSLAGLGRNSPLHF. Full variable domain (outside the CDR3, taken from reference TRBV7-4 and TRBJ1-6): GAGVSQSPRYKVAKRGRDVALRCDSISGHVTLYWYRQTLGQGSEVLTYSQSDAQRDKSGRPSGRFSAERPERSVSTLKIQRTEQGDSAVYLCASSLAGLGRNSPLHFGNGTRLTVT.